The 12 T cell receptor beta chains given below trace back to one sample, sequenced in a study of T cell responses to AZD1222 COVID-19 vaccine (dated by TCRdb to the early 2020s). The library was produced with the immunoSEQ multiplex PCR assay. TCRdb took this table from immuneACCESS and kept in-frame rearrangements with V and J called. Such tables lack part of the clones; where checked against another copy, unresolved V genes explain under half of the gap, and the rest is unexplained. The sample profile shows tens of thousands of clones; around 85% of them were found once. Roughly 12% of the sample belongs to the ten largest clones. The label giving this sample's time point can be read as: about 28 days (+/-7) after the second vaccine dose. Sequences were derived from peripheral blood, sampled 28 days after the second AZD1222 dose. Every receptor here comes from an adult who received the AZD1222 COVID-19 vaccine.

This clone occurred once. The chain couples TRBV12-3 or TRBV12-4 to TRBJ2-1; D gene uncertain. V lost 5 bases to trimming and J lost 4 bases, with 6 bases between them. The CDR3 is made up of 12 amino acids. DNA of the CDR3: TGTGCCAGCAGTCCCGGTTACAATGAGCAGTTCTTC. This encodes CASSPGYNEQFF.

In its sample, this clone was seen once. The rearrangement uses TRBV5-1 and TRBJ1-2; TRBD1 agrees at 8 bases. The CDR3 has 15 amino acids. V shed 4 bases, J shed 1 base, and the junction held 6 bases outside the gene matches. CDR1 is SGHRS, CDR2 YFSETQ, per germline. This chain's CDR3 is CASSITGGVNYGYTF. DNA for the CDR3: TGCGCCAGCAGCATTACAGGGGGAGTTAACTATGGCTACACCTTC.

This clone was observed a handful of times. The chain recombines TRBV15 with TRBJ1-6; D not resolved. Per the germline V gene, CDR1 is LNHNV and CDR2 is YYDKDF (reference sequence). Trimming shortened V by 0 bases and J by 9 bases, and 15 bases separated the two germline ends. The CDR3 contains 16 residues. The CDR3 is CATSREVRGRASPLHF. The CDR3 DNA reads TGTGCCACCAGCAGAGAAGTCCGCGGGCGGGCTTCACCCCTCCACTTT.

The rearrangement links TRBV27 to TRBJ1-6; D is unclear. The CDR3 runs to 15 residues. The germline V gene has CDR1 MNHEY and CDR2 SMNVEV (reference sequence). Trimming shortened V by 0 bases and J by 7 bases, and 10 bases separated the two germline ends. The DNA for the CDR3 is TGTGCCAGCAGTTTATCTCGGGCTGAGAATTCACCCCTCCACTTT. Translation: CASSLSRAENSPLHF.

The chain uses TRBV6-1 and TRBJ1-2; weak D call: TRBD1 (6 bases). CDR3 size: 15 residues. Germline V gene data show CDR1 as MNHNS and CDR2 as SASEGT. V shed 1 base and J shed 5 bases, with 14 bases lying between them. CDR3 residues: CASSEVLSQGYGYTF. The CDR3 nucleotides read TGTGCCAGCAGTGAAGTATTAAGCCAGGGGTATGGCTACACCTTC.

This clone was seen a single time. The chain has TRBV19 and TRBJ2-7; perhaps D is TRBD1 or TRBD2 (5 bases each). The germline CDR1 and CDR2 sequences are LNHDA and SQIVND (reference sequence). V dropped 3 bases and J dropped 3 bases, with 12 bases sitting between them. There are 14 residues in the CDR3. CDR3 coding DNA: TGTGCCAGTAGTATTCGCCGGGACGGCTACGAGCAGTACTTC. Residues: CASSIRRDGYEQYF.

Only one count was recorded for this clone. V usage is TRBV5-1 and J usage is TRBJ1-5, with D perhaps TRBD1 (5 bases). Germline assignment: CDR1 SGHRS and CDR2 YFSETQ. V lost 4 bases to trimming and J lost 5 bases, with 13 bases between them. The CDR3 covers 14 residues. DNA for the CDR3: TGCGCCAGCAGCCCTGGGACGGCCGATCAGCCCCAGCATTTT. Translated, it gives CASSPGTADQPQHF.

A few counts support this clone. V is TRBV7-9 and J is TRBJ1-2, with D possibly TRBD1 on 6 matching bases. Germline loops: CDR1 SEHNR, CDR2 FQNEAQ (reference sequence). The CDR3 loop spans 14 amino acids. Trimming shortened V by 1 base and J by 10 bases, and 16 bases separated the two germline ends. The CDR3 loop is CASSLVQGPDFYTF. CDR3 in DNA: TGTGCCAGCAGCTTAGTGCAGGGGCCGGACTTCTACACCTTC.

This clone occurred a few times. This rearrangement joins TRBV27 to TRBJ2-7; no reliable D call. The V gene's germline CDR1 is MNHEY and CDR2 SMNVEV (reference sequence). The V end was cut by 4 bases, the J end by 0 bases, with 13 bases between. This CDR3 region has 15 residues. The CDR3 spells CASSYAGVYSYEQYF. In DNA form, the CDR3 reads TGTGCCAGCAGTTACGCAGGCGTTTACTCCTACGAGCAGTACTTC.

The V and J genes are TRBV9 and TRBJ1-6, with TRBD1 matching 7 bases. The CDR3 loop spans 17 amino acids. V dropped 3 bases and J dropped 1; count of bases not matched to a gene: 7. Looked up from germline, CDR1 is SGDLS and CDR2 is YYNGEE. The CDR3 DNA is TGTGCCAGCAGCGCGAAGCCAGGGGGATCCTATAATTCACCCCTCCACTTT. Protein: CASSAKPGGSYNSPLHF.

The table lists this clone with a few counts. The genes are TRBV15 and TRBJ2-6; D unclear. Germline CDR1 is LNHNV and CDR2 is YYDKDF (reference sequence). The CDR3 covers 13 residues. V lost 9 bases, J lost 3 bases, and 9 bases lay in between. The CDR3: CATQQFGANVLTF. DNA of the CDR3: TGTGCCACTCAACAGTTTGGGGCCAACGTCCTGACTTTC.

The chain is built from TRBV2 and TRBJ2-3; 16 nucleotides agree with TRBD2. The CDR3 has 18 residues. The germline gives CDR1 SNHLY, CDR2 FYNNEI. V lost 11 bases to trimming and J lost 0 bases; unmatched junction nucleotides: 11. As DNA, the CDR3 is TGTGCCGGGAATATGGGACTAGCGGGGGGGACTAGCACAGATACGCAGTATTTT. Translation gives CAGNMGLAGGTSTDTQYF. The whole variable domain, remainder taken from reference TRBV2 and TRBJ2-3, is EPEVTQTPSHQVTQMGQEVILRCVPISNHLYFYWYRQILGQKVEFLVSFYNNEISEKSEIFDDQFSVERPDGSNFTLKIRSTKLEDSAMYFCAGNMGLAGGTSTDTQYFGPGTRLTVL.